The sequence of this T cell receptor beta chain was determined in a study of blood T cell repertoires in COVID-19. The wider study: Acute and convalescent COVID-19 specimens originated in the United States, Italy and Spain.

In the original workflow: By means of reference gene primer amplification, nucleated cell counts were estimated. The assay was immunoSEQ multiplex PCR, and TCRdb's table has in-frame clones only and misses some. That table gives V, J and clone size, and the DNA gave D and trimming. The sample holds around 320,000 clones, 65% to 90% seen once. Germline V gene lookup returns CDR1 SGHAT and CDR2 FQDESV (reference sequence). The CDR3 runs 14 residues. V was cut by 7 bases and J by 6 bases, with 17 bases left in between. The sequence derives from a human donor in a cohort sampled during active COVID-19. Material for sequencing was peripheral blood. V gene TRBV11-1 combines with J gene TRBJ2-3, with a weak D call TRBD2 (5 bases). The CDR3 region is CASTQIGMGDTQYF. Written as DNA, the CDR3 is TGTGCCAGCACCCAAATCGGGATGGGGGATACGCAGTATTTT.